Sequencing of this T cell receptor (beta chain) was carried out in a study of blood T cell repertoires in COVID-19. Study overall: COVID-19 samples collected from the United States, Italy and Spain covered acute and convalescent phases. PBMCs, B-cell-depleted T cells, or T cells provided the cDNA or gDNA that made up the material.

The CDR3 runs 13 residues. V was clipped by 2 bases and J by 3 bases, with 7 bases between them. From germline, CDR1 is MNHEY and CDR2 SVGAGI. Under the authors' procedure: Amplification with reference gene primers provided the estimates of nucleated cell counts. Assay used: immunoSEQ multiplex PCR; TCRdb lists only in-frame clones, some missing. That table supplies the V and J calls and clone size; D and trimming were determined from the DNA. The sample has roughly 60,000 clones; roughly four fifths are singletons. This chain links TRBV6-5 with TRBJ1-1, with D uncertain. Sequencing used peripheral blood. The TCR sequence derives from a man older than 75 with acute or convalescent COVID-19. The CDR3 bases are TGTGCCAGCAGTTACGAAGGAGACACTGAAGCTTTCTTT. Protein product: CASSYEGDTEAFF.